The T cell receptor (beta chain) under discussion was sequenced for a study of beta chain features in type 1 diabetes. The CDR3 runs to 17 residues. The germline V gene has CDR1 LGHNA and CDR2 YNFKEQ. J lost 6 bases, V lost 0 bases, and 8 bases had no gene match. The isolated RNA, all of it, was reverse transcribed, so expressed TCRB transcripts were what got sequenced. Profiled with immunoSEQ multiplex PCR; TCRdb holds only in-frame clones, not every one. The sample carries a few hundred thousand clones, approximately 15% recorded once. This clone was recorded a few times. This TCR derives from a woman between 18 and 29 years old in good health. This chain connects TRBV4-2 to TRBJ2-2; 9 nucleotides align to TRBD1. Sequences were obtained from naive CD4+ T cells from blood. CDR3 amino acids: CASSQDPQQGAPGELFF. The CDR3 bases are TGTGCCAGCAGCCAAGACCCCCAACAGGGGGCCCCCGGGGAGCTGTTTTTT.